This T cell receptor (beta chain) was retrieved from a study of human T cells and chemical hapten exposure. TCRdb itself ran the RACE reads through MiXCR, one entry per CDR3 protein. The repertoire consists of around 330,000 distinct CDR3 sequences, with around 5.5% occurring once and the leading ten covering less than 9%. Ten or more counts support this clonotype. Described time point: pre-sensitization, week 0. Treatment: therapeutic diphenylcyclopropenone sensitization with weekly scalp DPC. Blood draws preceded each patch test application. Germline CDR1 is MNHEY and CDR2 is SVGAGI. The CDR3 runs to 9 residues. V lost 10 bases to trimming and J lost 10 bases; unmatched junction nucleotides: 2.

The source of this sequence is a woman aged 18 to 35 with alopecia areata. Some clones in this sample may be carry-over from other donors' samples. The specimen was whole blood, collected in connection with sensitization to the hapten diphenylcyclopropenone (DPC). The rearrangement links TRBV6-5 to TRBJ1-1, with 8 bases aligning to TRBD1. CDR3 in DNA: TGTGCCACCGACAGGGGAGCTTTCTTT. Protein sequence: CATDRGAFF.